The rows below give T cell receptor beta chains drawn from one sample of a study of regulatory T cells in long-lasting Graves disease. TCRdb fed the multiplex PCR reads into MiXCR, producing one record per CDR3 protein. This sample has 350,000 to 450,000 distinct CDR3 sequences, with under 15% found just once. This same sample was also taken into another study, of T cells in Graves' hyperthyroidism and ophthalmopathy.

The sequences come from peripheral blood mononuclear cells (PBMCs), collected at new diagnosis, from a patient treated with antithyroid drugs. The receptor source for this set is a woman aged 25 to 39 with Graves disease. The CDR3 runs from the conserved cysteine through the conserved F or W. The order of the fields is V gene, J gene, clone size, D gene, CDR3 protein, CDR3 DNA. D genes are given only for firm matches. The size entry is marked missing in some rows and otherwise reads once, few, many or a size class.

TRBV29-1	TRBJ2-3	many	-	CSVERRLAPTTQYF	TGCAGCGTTGAAAGGCGGCTAGCGCCTACTACGCAGTATTTT
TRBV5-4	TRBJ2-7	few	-	CASSLGLPKTGYEQYF	TGTGCCAGCAGCTTGGGACTACCAAAGACGGGATACGAGCAGTACTTC
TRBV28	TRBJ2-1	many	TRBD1	CASSFWTGGTNEQFF	TGTGCCAGCAGTTTTTGGACAGGGGGCACGAATGAGCAGTTCTTC
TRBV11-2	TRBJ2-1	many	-	CASSSTGTPYNEQFF	TGTGCCAGCAGTTCTACCGGGACTCCCTACAATGAGCAGTTCTTC
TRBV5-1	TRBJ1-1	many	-	CASSLARSDTEAFF	TGCGCCAGCAGCTTGGCCAGGTCCGACACTGAAGCTTTCTTT
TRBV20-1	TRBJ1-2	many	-	CSARAYRDASYGYTF	TGCAGTGCTAGAGCGTACAGGGATGCGAGCTATGGCTACACCTTC
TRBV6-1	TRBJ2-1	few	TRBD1	CASKQGAIYEQFF	TGTGCCAGCAAACAGGGGGCTATTTATGAGCAGTTCTTC
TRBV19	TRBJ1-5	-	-	CASTHPGSGNQPQHF	TGTGCCAGTACACATCCGGGCAGCGGCAATCAGCCCCAGCATTTT
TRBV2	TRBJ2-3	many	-	CASSDRTSDTQYF	TGTGCCAGCAGTGATAGGACTTCAGATACGCAGTATTTT
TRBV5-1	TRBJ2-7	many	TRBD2	CASSLVSSGILYEQYF	TGCGCCAGCAGCTTGGTTTCTAGCGGAATCCTCTACGAGCAGTACTTC
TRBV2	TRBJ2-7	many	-	CASSADSHEQYF	TGTGCCAGCAGCGCGGACAGCCACGAGCAGTACTTC
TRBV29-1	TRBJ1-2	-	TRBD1	CSVKDRGKFYGYTF	TGCAGCGTGAAGGACAGGGGGAAGTTCTATGGCTACACCTTC
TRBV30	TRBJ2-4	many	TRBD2	CAWSGATSNVIQYF	TGTGCCTGGAGTGGAGCGACTAGCAATGTCATTCAGTACTTC